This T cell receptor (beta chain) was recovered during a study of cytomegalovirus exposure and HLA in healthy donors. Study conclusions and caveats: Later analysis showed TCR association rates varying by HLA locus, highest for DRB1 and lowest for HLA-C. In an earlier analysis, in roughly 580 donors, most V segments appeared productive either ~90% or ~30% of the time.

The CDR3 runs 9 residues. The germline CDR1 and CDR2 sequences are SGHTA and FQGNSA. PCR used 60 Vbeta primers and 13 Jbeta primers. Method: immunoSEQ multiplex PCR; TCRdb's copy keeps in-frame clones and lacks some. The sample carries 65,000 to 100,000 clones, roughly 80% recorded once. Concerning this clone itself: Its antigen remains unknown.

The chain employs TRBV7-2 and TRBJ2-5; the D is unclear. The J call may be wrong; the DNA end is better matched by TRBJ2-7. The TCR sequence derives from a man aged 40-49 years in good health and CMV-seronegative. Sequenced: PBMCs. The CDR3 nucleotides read TGTGCCAGCGGCTACGAGCAGTACTTC. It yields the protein CASGYEQYF.